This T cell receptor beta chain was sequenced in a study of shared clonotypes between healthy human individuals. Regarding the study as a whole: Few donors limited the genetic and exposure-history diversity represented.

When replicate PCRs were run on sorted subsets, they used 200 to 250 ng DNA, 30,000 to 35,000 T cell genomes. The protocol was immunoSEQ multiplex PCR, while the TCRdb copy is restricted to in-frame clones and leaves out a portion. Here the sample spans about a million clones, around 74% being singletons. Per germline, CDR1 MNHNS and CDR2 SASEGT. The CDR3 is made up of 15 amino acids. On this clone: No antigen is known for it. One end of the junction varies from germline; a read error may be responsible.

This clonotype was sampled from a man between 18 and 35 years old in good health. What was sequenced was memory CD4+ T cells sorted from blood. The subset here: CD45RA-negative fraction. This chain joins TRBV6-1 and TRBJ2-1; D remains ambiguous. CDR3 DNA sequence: TGTGCCAGCATTGAAGACCGAAGCTCCTACAATGAGCAGTTCTTC. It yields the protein CASIEDRSSYNEQFF.